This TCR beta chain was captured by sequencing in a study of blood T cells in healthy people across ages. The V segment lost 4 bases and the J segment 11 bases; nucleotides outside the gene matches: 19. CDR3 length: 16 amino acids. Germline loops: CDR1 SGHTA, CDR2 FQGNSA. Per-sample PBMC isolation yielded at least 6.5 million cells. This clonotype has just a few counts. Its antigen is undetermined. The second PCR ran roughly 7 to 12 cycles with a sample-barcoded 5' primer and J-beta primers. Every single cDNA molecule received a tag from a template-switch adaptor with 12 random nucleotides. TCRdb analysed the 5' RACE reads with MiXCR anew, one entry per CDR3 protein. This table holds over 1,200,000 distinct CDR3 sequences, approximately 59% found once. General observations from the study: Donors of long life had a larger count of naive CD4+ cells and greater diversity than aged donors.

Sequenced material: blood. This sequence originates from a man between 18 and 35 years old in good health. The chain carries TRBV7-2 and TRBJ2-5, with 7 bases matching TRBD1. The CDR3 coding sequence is TGTGCCAGCAGCTATAACCCCGGGGACAGTGCCGTCGGGCAGTACTTC. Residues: CASSYNPGDSAVGQYF.